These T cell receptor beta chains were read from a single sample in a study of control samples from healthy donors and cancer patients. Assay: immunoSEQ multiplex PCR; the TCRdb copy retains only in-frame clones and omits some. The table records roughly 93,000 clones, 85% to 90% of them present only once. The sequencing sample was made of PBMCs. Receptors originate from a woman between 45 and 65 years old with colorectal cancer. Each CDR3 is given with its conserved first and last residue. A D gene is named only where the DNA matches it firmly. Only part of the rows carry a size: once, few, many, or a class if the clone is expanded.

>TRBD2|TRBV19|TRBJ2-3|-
CASSMASGWTDTQYF
TGTGCCAGTAGTATGGCTAGCGGGTGGACAGATACGCAGTATTTT
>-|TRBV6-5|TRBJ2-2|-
CASSSPTGSVGELFF
TGTGCCAGCAGTTCACCAACAGGGTCTGTCGGGGAGCTGTTTTTT
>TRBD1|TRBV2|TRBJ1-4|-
CASKDREGEKLFF
TGTGCCAGCAAGGACAGGGAGGGAGAAAAACTGTTTTTT
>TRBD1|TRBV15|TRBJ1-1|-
CATSVSLGQGKTEAFF
TGTGCCACCAGCGTCAGCCTGGGACAGGGTAAGACTGAAGCTTTCTTT
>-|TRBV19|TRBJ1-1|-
CASSPRVLGSANTEAFF
TGTGCCAGTAGTCCCCGAGTCCTGGGGAGTGCGAACACTGAAGCTTTCTTT
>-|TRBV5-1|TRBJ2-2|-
CASSFQNTGELFF
TGCGCCAGCAGCTTCCAGAACACCGGGGAGCTGTTTTTT
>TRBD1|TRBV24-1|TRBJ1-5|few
CATSDSGGYNQPQHF
TGTGCCACCAGTGATTCAGGGGGATACAATCAGCCCCAGCATTTT
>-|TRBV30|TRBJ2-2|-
CAWTENTGELFF
TGTGCCTGGACAGAGAACACCGGGGAGCTGTTTTTT
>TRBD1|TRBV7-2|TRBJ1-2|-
CASSLRTGDRGYTF
TGTGCCAGCAGCCTCCGGACAGGGGACCGTGGCTACACCTTC
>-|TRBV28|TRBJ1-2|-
CASSFEINYGYTF
TGTGCCAGCAGTTTCGAAATTAACTATGGCTACACCTTC
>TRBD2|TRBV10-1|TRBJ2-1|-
CASSAAGGRNEQFF
TGCGCCAGCAGTGCGGCGGGGGGACGGAATGAGCAGTTCTTC
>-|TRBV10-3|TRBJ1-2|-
CAISGEGNYGYTF
TGTGCCATCAGTGGGGAGGGGAACTATGGCTACACCTTC
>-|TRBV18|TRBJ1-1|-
CASSRDPGTEAFF
TGTGCCAGCTCCCGCGACCCAGGGACTGAAGCTTTCTTT
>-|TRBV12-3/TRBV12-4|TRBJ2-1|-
CASQTLGADEQFF
TGTGCCAGCCAAACCCTAGGGGCCGATGAGCAGTTCTTC
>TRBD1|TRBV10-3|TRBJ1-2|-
CAISEDRVIGYTF
TGTGCCATCAGTGAGGACAGGGTTATTGGCTACACCTTC
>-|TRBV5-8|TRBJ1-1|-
CASSSETLPNTEAFF
TGTGCCAGCAGCTCCGAGACTCTTCCCAACACTGAAGCTTTCTTT
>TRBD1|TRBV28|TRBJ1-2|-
CASRSTGGSGGYTF
TGTGCCAGCAGATCAACAGGGGGGTCAGGCGGCTACACCTTC
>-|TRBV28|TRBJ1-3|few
CASSAPGTYTGNTIYF
TGTGCCAGCAGTGCCCCCGGGACATACACTGGAAACACCATATATTTT
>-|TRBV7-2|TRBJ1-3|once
CASSRDISSGNTIYF
TGTGCCAGCAGCAGGGACATCAGCTCTGGAAACACCATATATTTT
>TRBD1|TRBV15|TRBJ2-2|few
CATSTGTGVHGELFF
TGTGCCACCAGCACAGGGACAGGGGTGCACGGGGAGCTGTTTTTT
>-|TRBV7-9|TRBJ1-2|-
CASSLVRNYGYTF
TGTGCCAGCAGCTTAGTCAGGAACTATGGCTACACCTTC
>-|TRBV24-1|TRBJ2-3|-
CATSKTDTQYF
TGTGCCACCTCCAAAACAGATACGCAGTATTTT
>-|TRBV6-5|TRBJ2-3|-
CASSYSPSSTDTQYF
TGTGCCAGCAGTTACTCGCCGTCGAGCACAGATACGCAGTATTTT
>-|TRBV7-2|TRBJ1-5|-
CASSLGGYDNQPQHF
TGTGCCAGCAGCTTGGGGGGATACGACAATCAGCCCCAGCATTTT
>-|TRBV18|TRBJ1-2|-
CASSRGVINYGYTF
TGTGCCAGCTCACGTGGAGTGATTAACTATGGCTACACCTTC
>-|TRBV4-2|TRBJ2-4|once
CASSQASGEKNIQYF
TGTGCCAGCAGCCAAGCCTCGGGAGAGAAAAACATTCAGTACTTC
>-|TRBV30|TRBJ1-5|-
CAWAGIGNQPQHF
TGTGCCTGGGCAGGGATTGGCAATCAGCCCCAGCATTTT
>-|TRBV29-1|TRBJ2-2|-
CSVDKSTGELFF
TGCAGCGTTGATAAGAGCACCGGGGAGCTGTTTTTT
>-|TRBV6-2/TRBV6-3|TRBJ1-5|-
CASSYNGDGQPQHF
TGTGCCAGCAGTTACAACGGGGATGGCCAGCCCCAGCATTTT
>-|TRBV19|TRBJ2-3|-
CASSIGGRPSTDTQYF
TGTGCCAGTAGTATAGGTGGCAGACCAAGCACAGATACGCAGTATTTT
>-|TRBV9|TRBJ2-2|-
CASSDRRAGELFF
TGTGCCAGCAGCGACCGGAGGGCCGGGGAGCTGTTTTTT